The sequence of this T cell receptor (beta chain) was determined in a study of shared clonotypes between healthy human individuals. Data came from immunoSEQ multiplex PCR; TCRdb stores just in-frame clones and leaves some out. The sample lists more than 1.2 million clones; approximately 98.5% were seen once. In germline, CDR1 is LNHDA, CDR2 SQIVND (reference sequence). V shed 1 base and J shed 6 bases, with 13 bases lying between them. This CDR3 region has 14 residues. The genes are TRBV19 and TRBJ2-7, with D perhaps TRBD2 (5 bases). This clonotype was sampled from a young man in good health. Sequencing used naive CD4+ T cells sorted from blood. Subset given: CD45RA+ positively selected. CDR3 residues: CASSIGGIRSEQYF. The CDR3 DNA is TGTGCCAGTAGTATAGGAGGGATCCGAAGCGAGCAGTACTTC.